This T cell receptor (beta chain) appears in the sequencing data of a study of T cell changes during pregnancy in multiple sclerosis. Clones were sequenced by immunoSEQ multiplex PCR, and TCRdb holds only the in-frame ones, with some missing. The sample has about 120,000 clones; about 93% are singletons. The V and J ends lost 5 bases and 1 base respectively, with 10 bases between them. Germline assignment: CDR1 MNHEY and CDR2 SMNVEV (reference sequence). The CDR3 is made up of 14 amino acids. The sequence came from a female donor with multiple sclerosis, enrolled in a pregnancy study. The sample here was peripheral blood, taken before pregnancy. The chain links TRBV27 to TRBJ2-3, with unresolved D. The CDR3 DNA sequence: TGTGCCAGCAGTGCCCCCAGCGGCACAGATACGCAGTATTTT. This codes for CASSAPSGTDTQYF.